The next 20 T cell receptor beta chains were all read from a single sample in a study of cytomegalovirus exposure and HLA in healthy donors. 13 Jbeta primers and 60 Vbeta primers were used for the PCR. Sequencing used immunoSEQ multiplex PCR; TCRdb keeps in-frame clones, though not all of them. The repertoire holds fewer than 200,000 clones, with about 81% as singletons. The sample taken for sequencing was PBMCs. These TCRs come from a girl aged 5-17 years in good health and CMV-seropositive.

This clone was detected only once. This rearrangement joins TRBV11-2 to TRBJ2-7; no clear D. This CDR3 is 13 amino acids long. The V end was cut by 3 bases, the J end by 3 bases, with 9 bases between. The V gene's germline CDR1 is SGHAT and CDR2 FQNNGV. In DNA, the CDR3 is TGTGCCAGCAGCTTTGGCTACAGCTACGAGCAGTACTTC. Its protein product is CASSFGYSYEQYF. Full variable domain (outside the CDR3, taken from reference TRBV11-2 and TRBJ2-7): EAGVAQSPRYKIIEKRQSVAFWCNPISGHATLYWYQQILGQGPKLLIQFQNNGVVDDSQLPKDRFSAERLKGVDSTLKIQPAKLEDSAVYLCASSFGYSYEQYFGPGTRLTVT.

The chain employs TRBV6-1 and TRBJ1-5; D is unclear. Germline CDR1 is MNHNS and CDR2 is SASEGT. This CDR3 has 13 residues. V was clipped by 6 bases and J by 5 bases, with 11 bases between them. CDR3 region: CASSPATYQPQHF. In nucleotides, the CDR3 is TGTGCCAGCAGCCCCGCGACATATCAGCCCCAGCATTTT.

The V call is TRBV9, the J call TRBJ1-2; D perhaps matches TRBD1 (6 bases). V lost 2 bases to trimming and J lost 5 bases, with 19 bases between them. Germline loops: CDR1 SGDLS, CDR2 YYNGEE. The CDR3 runs to 16 residues. The chain's CDR3 is CASSVSSGGRGYGYTF. In nucleotides, the CDR3 is TGTGCCAGCAGCGTGTCCTCGGGGGGGCGGGGATATGGCTACACCTTC. The variable domain in full, completed from reference TRBV9 and TRBJ1-2, reads DSGVTQTPKHLITATGQRVTLRCSPRSGDLSVYWYQQSLDQGLQFLIQYYNGEERAKGNILERFSAQQFPDLHSELNLSSLELGDSALYFCASSVSSGGRGYGYTFGSGTRLTVV.

The rearrangement uses TRBV5-5 and TRBJ1-1, with D possibly being TRBD1 (6 bases). Per germline, CDR1 SGHKS and CDR2 YYEKEE (reference sequence). The length of the CDR3 is 14 residues. V lost 5 bases and J 0 bases, leaving 11 bases between the germline ends. The CDR3 spells CASSTDRLNTEAFF. The CDR3 nucleotides read TGTGCCAGCAGTACGGACAGACTGAACACTGAAGCTTTCTTT.

This clone was recorded once. V and J are TRBV6-6 and TRBJ2-1; TRBD2 matches 13 bases. Germline CDR1 and CDR2: MNHNY and SVGAGI (reference sequence). CDR3 length: 16 amino acids. Trimming cost V 6 bases and J 5 bases; bases outside gene matches: 7. Here the CDR3 DNA reads TGTGCCAGCAGAACTAGCGGGAGGGCCTACCACAATGAGCAGTTCTTC. This codes for CASRTSGRAYHNEQFF.

This clone appeared a few times. This chain links TRBV6-6 with TRBJ1-2; D might be TRBD1 (6 bases). The germline V and J ends were trimmed by 2 bases and 8 bases, with 9 bases remaining between them. Germline lookup yields CDR1 MNHNY and CDR2 SVGAGI (reference sequence). The CDR3 is made up of 12 amino acids. Here the CDR3 reads CASSYRDKGYTF. DNA for the CDR3: TGTGCCAGCAGTTACAGGGACAAAGGCTACACCTTC.

This chain links TRBV5-1 with TRBJ2-7; a weak D match, TRBD1 (5 bases). The CDR3 totals 15 residues. Trimming removed 1 base at V and 4 bases at J, with 15 bases between. CDR1 and CDR2 from the germline V gene are SGHRS and YFSETQ. This CDR3 is CASSLQQGGGYEQYF. In nucleotides, the CDR3 is TGCGCCAGCAGCTTGCAGCAGGGCGGTGGTTACGAGCAGTACTTC.

The chain links TRBV10-2 to TRBJ2-1; 10 positions agree with TRBD2. The germline gives CDR1 WSHSY, CDR2 SAAADI. CDR3 length: 14 residues. V trimming: 4 bases; J trimming: 4 bases; junction bases outside the gene matches: 1. CDR3 loop: CASSALAGYNEQFF. In nucleotides, the CDR3 is TGCGCCAGCAGTGCACTAGCGGGGTACAATGAGCAGTTCTTC.

The V and J genes are TRBV25-1 and TRBJ2-5; 11 nucleotides agree with TRBD1. J lost 5 bases, V lost 5 bases, and 4 bases had no gene match. The CDR3 has 14 residues. The germline V gene has CDR1 MGHDK and CDR2 SYGVNS. The CDR3 nucleotides read TGTGCCAGCAGTAAGGACAGGGGGCAGGAGACCCAGTACTTC. This encodes CASSKDRGQETQYF.

There are a few counts of this clone. This rearrangement joins TRBV2 to TRBJ1-2, with TRBD1 as a possible D gene (5 bases). V was cut by 7 bases and J by 3 bases, with 27 bases left in between. The CDR3 spans 18 residues. Germline V gene sequence: CDR1 SNHLY, CDR2 FYNNEI. The DNA for the CDR3 is TGTGCCAGCACTCCGCGGGACCCTTCCCGTCTAGGAGACTATGGCTACACCTTC. Amino acids: CASTPRDPSRLGDYGYTF.

The V call is TRBV5-1, the J call TRBJ1-4; weak D call: TRBD1 (6 bases). The V gene lost 5 bases and the J gene lost 0 bases, with 11 bases spanning the gap. The CDR3 consists of 15 residues. Germline values: CDR1 SGHRS, CDR2 YFSETQ. The CDR3 bases are TGCGCCAGCAGGGGGACACCCTCAACTAATGAAAAACTGTTTTTT. Translating gives CASRGTPSTNEKLFF. Using reference TRBV5-1 and TRBJ1-4 for the parts outside the CDR3, the full variable domain is KAGVTQTPRYLIKTRGQQVTLSCSPISGHRSVSWYQQTPGQGLQFLFEYFSETQRNKGNFPGRFSGRQFSNSRSEMNVSTLELGDSALYLCASRGTPSTNEKLFFGSGTQLSVL.

Concerning this clone: One junction end does not reproduce the germline sequence, and a read error may be involved. The chain combines TRBV29-1 with TRBJ1-1; TRBD1 might be the D (5 bases). The CDR3 runs 12 residues. CDR1 SQVTM and CDR2 ANQGSEA come from the germline V gene. The CDR3 DNA is TGCAGCGTTGCGGGGGTGAAGACTGAAGCTTTCTTT. It specifies CSVAGVKTEAFF.

This chain links TRBV4-1 with TRBJ1-2, with 7 bases aligning to TRBD1. V gave up 1 base and J gave up 4 bases; unmatched junction bases: 9. CDR1 is MGHRA and CDR2 is YSYEKL in the germline V gene. This CDR3 has 16 residues. The CDR3 sequence is CASSQVPGQHLYGYTF. CDR3 sequence (DNA): TGCGCCAGCAGCCAAGTTCCGGGACAGCACCTCTATGGCTACACCTTC.

The J gene is TRBJ1-1, the V gene TRBV19; D ambiguous. CDR1 LNHDA and CDR2 SQIVND come from the germline V gene (reference sequence). Between the trimmed V and J ends, which lost 0 bases and 0 bases, there was a span of 8 bases. This CDR3 spans 15 amino acids. The CDR3 sequence: CASSIDRRMNTEAFF. The CDR3 coding sequence is TGTGCCAGTAGTATAGATCGCAGGATGAACACTGAAGCTTTCTTT.

This CDR3 is CASSVRGDSGAFF. As DNA, the CDR3 is TGCGCCAGCAGCGTCCGGGGGGATTCGGGTGCTTTCTTT. The J gene is TRBJ1-1, the V gene TRBV5-1, with TRBD1 as a possible D gene (5 bases). Germline V CDR1 and CDR2: SGHRS, YFSETQ. V lost 4 bases, J lost 11 bases, and 18 bases lay in between. This CDR3 is 13 amino acids long.

The CDR3 spells CASRRGTVNTEAFF. The DNA for the CDR3 is TGTGCCAGCAGACGAGGGACAGTTAACACTGAAGCTTTCTTT. The V gene is TRBV27, the J gene TRBJ1-1; 7 nucleotides align to TRBD1. Germline V gives CDR1 MNHEY, CDR2 SMNVEV (reference sequence). The CDR3 has 14 amino acids. The ends lost 6 bases at V and 2 bases at J; junction bases unmatched: 6.

This chain connects TRBV6-5 to TRBJ1-1, with D unresolved. The length of the CDR3 is 14 residues. V lost 4 bases and J lost 4, with 13 bases in between. The germline V gene has CDR1 MNHEY and CDR2 SVGAGI. CDR3 sequence (DNA): TGTGCCAGCAGTTTCGAACGGGCGGGCACTGAAGCTTTCTTT. It codes for CASSFERAGTEAFF.

On this clone itself: Its ends do not fully match the called genes, so a read error is possible. The rearrangement joins TRBV7-3 to TRBJ1-1; perhaps TRBD1 as D (6 bases). The germline CDR1 and CDR2 sequences are SGHTA and FQGTGA. The CDR3 has 17 amino acids. The CDR3, as DNA: TGTTCCAGCAGCTTGCGGGGGCCACCTCTCGGGGGCACTGAAGCTTTCTTT. It encodes CSSSLRGPPLGGTEAFF. Drawing the rest from reference TRBV7-3 and TRBJ1-1, the complete variable domain is GAGVSQTPSNKVTEKGKYVELRCDPISGHTALYWYRQSLGQGPEFLIYFQGTGAADDSGLPNDRFFAVRPEGSVSTLKIQRTERGDSAVYLCSSSLRGPPLGGTEAFFGQGTRLTVV.

The table lists this clone with a few counts. The rearrangement links TRBV10-3 to TRBJ2-2, with a weak D call TRBD2 (5 bases). CDR1 ENHRY and CDR2 SYGVKD come from the germline V gene. V shed 5 bases and J shed 5 bases, with 15 bases lying between them. This CDR3 spans 15 amino acids. CDR3 sequence reads: CAISRGFGLTGELFF. The CDR3, as DNA: TGTGCCATCAGTCGAGGGTTTGGACTGACCGGGGAGCTGTTTTTT.

V and J are TRBV5-1 and TRBJ2-2, with 8 bases aligning to TRBD1. The germline V gene has CDR1 SGHRS and CDR2 YFSETQ. There are 14 residues in the CDR3. With 2 bases clipped from V and 7 bases from J, the junction kept 4 bases outside the gene matches. The chain's CDR3 is CASSFRTGSGELFF. CDR3 DNA sequence: TGCGCCAGCAGCTTCCGGACAGGGAGCGGGGAGCTGTTTTTT.